A single sample is the source of the 6 T cell receptor beta chains below, sequenced in a study of response to subunit inactivated influenza vaccine. TCRdb ran MiXCR on the RT-PCR reads and lists one entry per CDR3 protein. The sample has hundreds of thousands of distinct CDR3 sequences; roughly 15% are singletons. The sequencing here drew on PBMCs from blood, taken around two weeks before vaccination. The receptors were sampled from a man aged 45-65 years who received an inactivated influenza vaccine.

This clonotype was recorded at least ten times. This chain uses TRBV4-3 with TRBJ1-1, with a weak D call TRBD1 (5 bases). CDR1 and CDR2 from the germline V gene are LGHNA and YSLEER. Trimming left V 0 bases short and J 3 bases short, with 11 bases between. This CDR3 comprises 15 residues. The CDR3 coding sequence is TGCGCCAGCAGCCAAGATCTGGGGCGGGACACTGAAGCTTTCTTT. Translating it yields CASSQDLGRDTEAFF.

There are many counts of this clonotype. V gene TRBV2 combines with J gene TRBJ2-5, with TRBD2 matching over 11 bases. CDR3 length: 14 residues. Germline CDR1 SNHLY, CDR2 FYNNEI. Trimming at V came to 2 bases and at J to 5 bases, leaving 1 base not matched to a gene. DNA for the CDR3: TGTGCCAGCAGTGAATCTAGCGGGAGGGAGACCCAGTACTTC. It encodes CASSESSGRETQYF.

This clonotype was seen repeatedly, ten times or more. The J gene is TRBJ2-2, the V gene TRBV10-3; weak D call: TRBD2 (5 bases). V shed 4 bases and J shed 13 bases, with 16 bases lying between them. CDR1 is ENHRY and CDR2 is SYGVKD in the germline V gene. This CDR3 has 13 amino acids. DNA for the CDR3: TGTGCCATCAGTGTTGGAGGTCGGGTGGGGCTGTTTTTT. Its protein product is CAISVGGRVGLFF.

This chain connects TRBV7-8 to TRBJ1-1, with D unclear. Germline V gene lookup returns CDR1 SGHVS and CDR2 FQNEAQ. The germline V and J ends were trimmed by 5 bases and 4 bases, with 17 bases remaining between them. The CDR3 has 15 residues. This CDR3 reads CASSPRRELSTEAFF. The CDR3 bases are TGTGCCAGCAGCCCCAGGCGGGAGCTGAGCACTGAAGCTTTCTTT.

There are a few counts of this clonotype. This chain links TRBV4-3 with TRBJ2-1; 14 bases align to TRBD2. CDR3 length: 19 residues. Germline V gene lookup returns CDR1 LGHNA and CDR2 YSLEER. Trimming removed 0 bases from V and 4 bases from J; junction bases left unmatched: 8. The CDR3 region has the DNA TGCGCCAGCAGCCAAGATCTGACTAGCGGGGGGGCAATTTACAATGAGCAGTTCTTC. Its translation is CASSQDLTSGGAIYNEQFF.

In its sample, this clonotype was seen many times. The genes are TRBV28 and TRBJ2-1; D gene ambiguous. Germline CDR1 MDHEN, CDR2 SYDVKM. V lost 5 bases and J 4 bases, leaving 24 bases between the germline ends. The CDR3 has 18 amino acids. The CDR3 loop is CASSLSFGPKRKYNEQFF. CDR3 DNA sequence: TGTGCCAGCAGTCTCAGTTTCGGGCCAAAAAGAAAATACAATGAGCAGTTCTTC.